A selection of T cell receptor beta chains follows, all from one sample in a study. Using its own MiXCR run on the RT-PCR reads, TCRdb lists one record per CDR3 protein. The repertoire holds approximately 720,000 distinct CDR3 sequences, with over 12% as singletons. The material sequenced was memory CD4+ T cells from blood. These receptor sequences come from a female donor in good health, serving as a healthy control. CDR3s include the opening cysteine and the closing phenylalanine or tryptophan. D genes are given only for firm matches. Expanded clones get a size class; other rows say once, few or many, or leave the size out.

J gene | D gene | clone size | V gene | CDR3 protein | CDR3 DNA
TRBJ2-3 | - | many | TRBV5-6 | CASSLVLARDTQYF | TGTGCCAGCAGCTTGGTCTTAGCGAGAGATACGCAGTATTTT
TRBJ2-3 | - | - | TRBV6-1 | CASTLRGAFTDTQYF | TGTGCCAGCACTCTTCGGGGAGCGTTCACAGATACGCAGTATTTT
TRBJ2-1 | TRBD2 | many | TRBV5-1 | CASSLRLAGYRSYNEQFF | TGCGCCAGCAGCTTGCGGCTAGCGGGATACCGCTCCTACAATGAGCAGTTCTTC
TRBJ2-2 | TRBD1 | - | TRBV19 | CASSTRQGTRTGELFF | TGTGCCAGTAGTACACGACAGGGGACGCGGACCGGGGAGCTGTTTTTT
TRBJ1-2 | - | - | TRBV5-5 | CASSLEGRALYGYTF | TGTGCCAGCAGCTTGGAGGGCAGGGCCCTCTATGGCTACACCTTC
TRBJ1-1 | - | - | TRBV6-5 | CASSYGRATTFF | TGTGCCAGCAGTTACGGACGGGCGACGACTTTCTTT
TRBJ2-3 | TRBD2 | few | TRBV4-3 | CASSQGQRGATDTQYF | TGCGCCAGCAGCCAGGGGCAGCGGGGGGCCACAGATACGCAGTATTTT
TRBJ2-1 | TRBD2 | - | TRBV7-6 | CASSQTRGGRAGEQFF | TGTGCCAGCAGCCAAACGAGGGGCGGGAGGGCCGGTGAGCAGTTCTTC
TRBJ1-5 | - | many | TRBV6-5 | CASRSSGLGLNQPQHF | TGTGCCAGCAGGTCGAGCGGGCTCGGTCTGAATCAGCCCCAGCATTTT
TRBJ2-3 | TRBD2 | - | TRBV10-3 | CAISGGLAGDTQYF | TGTGCCATCAGTGGGGGACTAGCAGGAGATACGCAGTATTTT
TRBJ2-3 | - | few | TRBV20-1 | CSQKTGDTQYF | TGCAGTCAAAAAACGGGAGATACGCAGTATTTT
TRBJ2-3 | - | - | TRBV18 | CASSVLGSPPTDTQYF | TGTGCCAGCTCCGTACTAGGCTCCCCACCCACAGATACGCAGTATTTT
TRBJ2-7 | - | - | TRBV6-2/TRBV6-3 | CASSYPRRAYEQYF | TGTGCCAGCAGTTACCCTCGAAGAGCCTACGAGCAGTACTTC
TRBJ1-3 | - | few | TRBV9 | CASSPLASGNTIYF | TGTGCCAGCAGCCCACTAGCCTCTGGAAACACCATATATTTT
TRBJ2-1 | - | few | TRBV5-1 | CASSLALTGSSYNEQFF | TGCGCCAGCAGCTTGGCCCTAACAGGGTCCTCCTACAATGAGCAGTTCTTC
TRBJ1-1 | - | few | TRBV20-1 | CSLIKGGTEAFF | TGCAGTCTTATTAAGGGCGGGACTGAAGCTTTCTTT
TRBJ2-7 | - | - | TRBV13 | CAISSRLLCWFIGLDYEQYF | TGTGCCATCAGCTCCCGGCTCCTCTGCTGGTTTATTGGACTGGACTACGAGCAGTACTTC